This TCR beta chain was documented in a study of cytomegalovirus exposure and HLA in healthy donors. Study in general: A later analysis reported the same platform for the 90 to 150 validation repertoires and the 500 to 750 first-cohort repertoires.

The CDR3 length is 15 residues. Germline V CDR1 and CDR2: SGHNT, YYREEE (reference sequence). V shed 3 bases, J shed 6 bases, and the junction held 6 bases outside the gene matches. This clone was found once. Its antigen remains unidentified. The repertoire was sequenced with immunoSEQ multiplex PCR; TCRdb's copy has only in-frame clones and lacks some. The sample has about 110,000 clones, approximately 86% seen once. Study results and caveats: Specificity for CMV antigens was confirmed in vitro for three of the CMV-associated chains. Across donors, most TCRs were seen rarely, yet some public ones were widespread.

This clonotype was obtained from a woman younger than 30 in good health and CMV-seronegative. This chain links TRBV5-4 with TRBJ2-1; 10 nucleotides match TRBD2. Source material: PBMCs. For the CDR3, the DNA is TGTGCCAGCAGCTCCCAGCGGGGGGGCCCCAATGAGCAGTTCTTC. This translates into CASSSQRGGPNEQFF.